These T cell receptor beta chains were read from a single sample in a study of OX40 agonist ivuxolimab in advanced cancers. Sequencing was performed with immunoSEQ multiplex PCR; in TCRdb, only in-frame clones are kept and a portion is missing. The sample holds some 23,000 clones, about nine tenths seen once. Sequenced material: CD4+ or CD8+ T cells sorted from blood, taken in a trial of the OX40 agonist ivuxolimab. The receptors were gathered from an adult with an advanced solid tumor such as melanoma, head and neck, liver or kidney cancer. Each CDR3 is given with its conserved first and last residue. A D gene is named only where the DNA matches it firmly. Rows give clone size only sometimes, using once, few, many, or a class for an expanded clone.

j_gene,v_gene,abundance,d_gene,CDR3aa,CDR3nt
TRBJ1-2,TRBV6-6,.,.,CASSTRDHYGYTF,TGTGCCAGCAGTACGCGGGACCACTATGGCTACACCTTC
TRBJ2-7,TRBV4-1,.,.,CASSQDVPGSSFLEQYF,TGCGCCAGCAGCCAAGATGTCCCAGGGTCCTCGTTCCTGGAGCAGTACTTC
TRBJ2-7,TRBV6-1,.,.,CASKTGSDPGYEQYF,TGTGCCAGCAAGACAGGTTCAGACCCGGGGTACGAGCAGTACTTC
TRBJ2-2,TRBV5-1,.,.,CASSWGPSSTGELFF,TGCGCCAGCAGCTGGGGCCCGTCATCTACCGGGGAGCTGTTTTTT
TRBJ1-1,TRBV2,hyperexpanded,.,CASSWTVNTEAFF,TGTGCCAGCAGCTGGACAGTGAACACTGAAGCTTTCTTT
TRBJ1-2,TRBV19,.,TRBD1,CASSIADRANYGYTF,TGTGCCAGTAGTATAGCCGACAGGGCCAACTATGGCTACACCTTC
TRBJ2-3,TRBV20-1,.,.,CSPPWQYTQYF,TGCAGTCCACCGTGGCAGTATACGCAGTATTTT
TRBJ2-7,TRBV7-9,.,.,CASTPFNSGNYEQYF,TGTGCCAGCACCCCTTTTAACTCAGGGAACTACGAGCAGTACTTC
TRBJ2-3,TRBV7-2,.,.,CASSFGFGGPSTDTQYF,TGTGCCAGCAGCTTTGGGTTCGGGGGGCCTAGCACAGATACGCAGTATTTT
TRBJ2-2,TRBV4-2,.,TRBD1,CASSQAPTRWTGAGELFF,TGTGCCAGCAGCCAAGCTCCAACAAGGTGGACAGGGGCCGGGGAGCTGTTTTTT
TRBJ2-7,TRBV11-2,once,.,CASSLAGKSYEQYF,TGTGCCAGCAGCTTGGCAGGTAAATCCTACGAGCAGTACTTC
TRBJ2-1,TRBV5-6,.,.,CASRPRGSSYNEQFF,TGTGCCAGCCGCCCCCGGGGGAGCTCCTACAATGAGCAGTTCTTC
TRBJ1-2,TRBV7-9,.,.,CASSFGAAPGDGYTF,TGTGCCAGCAGCTTCGGGGCAGCCCCGGGTGATGGCTACACCTTC
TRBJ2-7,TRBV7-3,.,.,CASSLNAGGSYEQYF,TGTGCCAGCAGCTTAAATGCAGGGGGGTCCTACGAGCAGTACTTC
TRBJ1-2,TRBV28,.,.,CASSILQGGYGYTF,TGTGCCAGCAGTATCCTTCAGGGAGGCTATGGCTACACCTTC
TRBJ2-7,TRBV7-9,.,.,CASSLVVGGSSYEQYF,TGTGCCAGCAGCTTAGTGGTAGGGGGAAGCTCCTACGAGCAGTACTTC
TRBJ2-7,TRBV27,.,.,CASSFGPIYEQYF,TGTGCCAGCAGTTTTGGTCCGATCTACGAGCAGTACTTC
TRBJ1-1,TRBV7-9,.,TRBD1,CASSSSLADRAIMNTEAFF,TGTGCCAGCAGCTCCAGCCTAGCGGACAGGGCAATCATGAACACTGAAGCTTTCTTT
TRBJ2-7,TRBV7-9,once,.,CASSVDSYEQYF,TGTGCCAGCAGCGTAGACTCCTACGAGCAGTACTTC
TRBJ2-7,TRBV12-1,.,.,CASSFAQLGKLPYEQQYF,TGTGCCAGCAGCTTTGCGCAATTGGGTAAACTTCCCTACGAGCAGCAGTACTTC
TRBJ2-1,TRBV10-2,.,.,CASSDHGNEQFF,TGCGCCAGCAGTGATCATGGGAATGAGCAGTTCTTC
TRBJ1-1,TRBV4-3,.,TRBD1,CASSQDRGGQGGSFF,TGCGCCAGCAGCCAAGATCGGGGGGGACAGGGTGGGTCTTTCTTT
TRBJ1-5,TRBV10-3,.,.,CAQDLGHQPQHF,TGTGCTCAAGATTTGGGACATCAGCCCCAGCATTTT
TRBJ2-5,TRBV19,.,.,CASSLTNQETQYF,TGTGCCAGTAGCTTGACTAACCAAGAGACCCAGTACTTC